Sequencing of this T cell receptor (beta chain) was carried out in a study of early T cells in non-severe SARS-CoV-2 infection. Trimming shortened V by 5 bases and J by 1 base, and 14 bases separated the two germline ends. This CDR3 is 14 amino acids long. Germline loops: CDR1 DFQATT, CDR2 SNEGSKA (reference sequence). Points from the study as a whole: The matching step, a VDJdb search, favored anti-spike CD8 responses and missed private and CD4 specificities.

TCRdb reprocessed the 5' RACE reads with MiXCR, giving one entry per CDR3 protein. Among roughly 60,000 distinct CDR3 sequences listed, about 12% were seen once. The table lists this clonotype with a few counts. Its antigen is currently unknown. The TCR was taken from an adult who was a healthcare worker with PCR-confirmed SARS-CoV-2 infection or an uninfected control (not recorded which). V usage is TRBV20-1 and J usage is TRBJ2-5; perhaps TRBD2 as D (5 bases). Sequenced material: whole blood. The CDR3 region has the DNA TGCAGTGCTCGCCTGGAGGTTGGCCAAGAGACCCAGTACTTC. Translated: CSARLEVGQETQYF.